These 25 T cell receptor beta chains were sequenced from one sample in a study of blood T cell repertoires in COVID-19. Here immunoSEQ multiplex PCR was the method, and the copy in TCRdb shows in-frame clones only, minus some. The sample has 250,000 to 350,000 clones, 90% seen once; the top ten hold around 2.6%. Sequencing was performed on PBMCs or T cells enriched from blood (not recorded which). Receptor source: a man aged 60 to 69 who had recovered from COVID-19.

The V call is TRBV19, the J call TRBJ1-3; the D is unclear. The ends were cut back, 3 bases at V and 0 bases at J, with 9 bases in the middle. The germline V gene encodes CDR1 LNHDA and CDR2 SQIVND (reference sequence). The CDR3 length is 15 residues. The CDR3 sequence is CASSIFQDSGNTIYF. The CDR3 DNA is TGTGCCAGTAGTATCTTCCAGGACTCTGGAAACACCATATATTTT.

V gene TRBV6-6 combines with J gene TRBJ2-3; a possible D gene is TRBD2 (6 bases). V lost 7 bases and J lost 0, with 11 bases in between. This CDR3 comprises 14 residues. CDR1 is MNHNY, CDR2 SVGAGI, per germline (reference sequence). CDR3 in DNA: TGTGCCAGCACCAAGCGGGCGAGCACAGATACGCAGTATTTT. The encoded protein is CASTKRASTDTQYF.

The chain recombines TRBV18 with TRBJ1-5; 8 bases fit TRBD1. The CDR3 is 13 residues long. J lost 6 bases, V lost 6 bases, and 4 bases had no gene match. Looked up from germline, CDR1 is KGHSH and CDR2 is LQKENI. The CDR3 protein is CASSQGAFQPQHF. DNA for the CDR3: TGTGCCAGCTCTCAGGGGGCGTTTCAGCCCCAGCATTTT.

The chain carries TRBV18 and TRBJ2-1; D not resolved. Trimming took off 2 bases at V and 0 bases at J, with 8 bases between the two ends. Germline lookup yields CDR1 KGHSH and CDR2 LQKENI. This CDR3 has 15 amino acids. CDR3 coding DNA: TGTGCCAGCTCACCAGTTCCCTCCTCCTACAATGAGCAGTTCTTC. This codes for CASSPVPSSYNEQFF.

This clone appeared once. The CDR3 bases are TGTGCCAGCAGCAGCGGGACTATCTATCGGAATGAGCAGTTCTTC. Translation: CASSSGTIYRNEQFF. The chain combines TRBV7-9 with TRBJ2-1; 7 bases line up with TRBD2. V trimming: 5 bases; J trimming: 7 bases; junction bases outside the gene matches: 11. Germline V CDR1 and CDR2: SEHNR, FQNEAQ (reference sequence). This CDR3 is 15 amino acids long.

This clone was observed a handful of times. The gene calls are TRBV9 and TRBJ1-4, with D hard to call. V lost 0 bases and J 8 bases, leaving 11 bases between the germline ends. This CDR3 contains 14 residues. CDR1 is SGDLS, CDR2 YYNGEE, per germline. The DNA of the CDR3 is TGTGCCAGCAGCGTAGATCCATCGGGGGAAAAACTGTTTTTT. It is translated as CASSVDPSGEKLFF.

This chain links TRBV30 with TRBJ1-2; D gene ambiguous. Trimming pared 5 bases from V and 0 bases from J, leaving 10 bases between. The CDR3 has 13 amino acids. Germline CDR1 reads GTSNPN; CDR2 reads SVGIG (reference sequence). The CDR3 region has the DNA TGTGCCTGGTTGCCTACTGCTAACTATGGCTACACCTTC. It specifies CAWLPTANYGYTF.

This chain links TRBV5-1 with TRBJ1-1; TRBD1 is a possible D gene (6 bases). This CDR3 comprises 14 residues. Per germline, CDR1 SGHRS and CDR2 YFSETQ. The V gene lost 2 bases and the J gene lost 5 bases, with 13 bases spanning the gap. This CDR3 reads CASSLQGSGTEAFF. In DNA form, the CDR3 reads TGCGCCAGCAGCTTACAGGGCTCGGGGACTGAAGCTTTCTTT.

The genes are TRBV4-1 and TRBJ1-5; D gene unclear. The germline V gene encodes CDR1 MGHRA and CDR2 YSYEKL. The V gene lost 1 base and the J gene lost 6 bases, with 10 bases spanning the gap. This CDR3 has 14 amino acids. This CDR3 is CASSQGGSFQPQHF. Here the CDR3 DNA reads TGCGCCAGCAGCCAAGGAGGAAGTTTTCAGCCCCAGCATTTT.

The CDR3 region has the DNA TGTGCCAGTAGTATTCTTCTTCAGCCCCAGCATTTT. It is translated as CASSILLQPQHF. This rearrangement joins TRBV19 to TRBJ1-5; D gene unclear. The V end lost 3 bases, the J end lost 6 bases, and 6 bases lay between the germline ends. The CDR3 consists of 12 residues. Germline values: CDR1 LNHDA, CDR2 SQIVND (reference sequence). The full variable domain, with the rest looked up from reference TRBV19 and TRBJ1-5, is DGGITQSPKYLFRKEGQNVTLSCEQNLNHDAMYWYRQDPGQGLRLIYYSQIVNDFQKGDIAEGYSVSREKKESFPLTVTSAQKNPTAFYLCASSILLQPQHFGDGTRLSIL.

This sequence joins TRBV2 and TRBJ1-1, with D perhaps TRBD1 (5 bases). Germline V gives CDR1 SNHLY, CDR2 FYNNEI. V gave up 6 bases and J gave up 9 bases, with 11 bases separating them. The CDR3 length is 11 residues. The CDR3 loop reads CASSQQVKAFF. Here the CDR3 DNA reads TGTGCCAGCAGCCAACAGGTAAAAGCTTTCTTT.

The chain uses TRBV6-4 and TRBJ2-2; D is ambiguous. Germline CDR1 MRHNA, CDR2 SNTAGT. V lost 6 bases and J lost 2, with 7 bases in between. The CDR3 totals 13 residues. CDR3 nucleotide sequence: TGTGCCAGCAGATTTACAAACACCGGGGAGCTGTTTTTT. It encodes CASRFTNTGELFF.

V gene TRBV2 combines with J gene TRBJ2-7; 7 positions match TRBD1. There are 14 residues in the CDR3. Germline V gene data show CDR1 as SNHLY and CDR2 as FYNNEI. V shed 7 bases and J 3 bases; nucleotides not matched to a gene: 9. The CDR3 is CASMNRGGYYEQYF. The CDR3 DNA reads TGTGCCAGCATGAACAGGGGTGGTTACTACGAGCAGTACTTC.

This clone has more than one count but fewer than ten. The chain combines TRBV5-6 with TRBJ2-3; maybe TRBD1 (5 bases). CDR3 size: 13 residues. The germline V gene has CDR1 SGHDT and CDR2 YYEEEE. The V and J ends lost 4 bases and 2 bases respectively, with 8 bases between them. This chain's CDR3 is CASSRQNTDTQYF. CDR3 DNA: TGTGCCAGCAGCAGACAGAACACAGATACGCAGTATTTT.

V and J are TRBV7-2 and TRBJ2-5; D possibly corresponds to TRBD2 (5 bases). Trimming pared 6 bases from V and 1 base from J, leaving 12 bases between. Germline CDR1 reads SGHTA; CDR2 reads FQGNSA. This CDR3 region has 14 residues. The CDR3 spells CASRRGGTQETQYF. The CDR3 DNA follows: TGTGCCAGCAGAAGAGGAGGAACCCAAGAGACCCAGTACTTC.

This chain joins TRBV5-4 and TRBJ2-3; TRBD2 aligns across 8 bases. After removal of 0 bases from V and 0 bases from J, the junction contained 3 bases not matched to a gene. There are 16 residues in the CDR3. In germline, CDR1 is SGHNT, CDR2 YYREEE (reference sequence). CDR3 bases: TGTGCCAGCAGCTTGGTTAGCGGGGTTAGCACAGATACGCAGTATTTT. The encoded protein is CASSLVSGVSTDTQYF.

The table lists this clone with a count of one. The chain recombines TRBV6-2 or TRBV6-3 with TRBJ2-3; 14 bases fit TRBD2. Germline lookup yields CDR1 MNHEY and CDR2 SVGEGT. The CDR3 spans 17 residues. V lost 4 bases and J lost 5; bases outside the gene matches: 8. In DNA, the CDR3 is TGTGCCAGCAGTTCACGACTAGCGGGAGGGGAACGAGATACGCAGTATTTT. Its translation: CASSSRLAGGERDTQYF.

V and J are TRBV29-1 and TRBJ2-6, with D unresolved. The CDR3 runs 15 residues. Germline-derived CDR1 and CDR2 are SQVTM and ANQGSEA. V lost 1 base, J lost 2 bases, and 9 bases lay in between. The CDR3 bases are TGCAGCGTTGAAGCCTTCCGGGCTGGGGCCAACGTCCTGACTTTC. As protein: CSVEAFRAGANVLTF.

This chain uses TRBV24-1 with TRBJ2-1; 8 bases fit TRBD1. J lost 1 base, V lost 11 bases, and 6 bases had no gene match. Germline-derived CDR1 and CDR2 are KGHDR and SFDVKD. The CDR3 is 14 amino acids. The CDR3 nucleotides read TGTGCCAGGACAGGGATCACATCCTACAATGAGCAGTTCTTC. Amino acids: CARTGITSYNEQFF.

J is TRBJ2-2 and V is TRBV5-1, with 10 bases aligning to TRBD2. V shed 0 bases, J shed 4 bases, and the junction held 6 bases outside the gene matches. The germline V gene encodes CDR1 SGHRS and CDR2 YFSETQ. The CDR3 sequence is 17 residues long. The CDR3 reads CASSLAVAGGRTGELFF. In DNA, the CDR3 is TGCGCCAGCAGCTTGGCGGTAGCGGGGGGACGCACCGGGGAGCTGTTTTTT. The full variable domain, with the rest looked up from reference TRBV5-1 and TRBJ2-2, is KAGVTQTPRYLIKTRGQQVTLSCSPISGHRSVSWYQQTPGQGLQFLFEYFSETQRNKGNFPGRFSGRQFSNSRSEMNVSTLELGDSALYLCASSLAVAGGRTGELFFGEGSRLTVL.

This clone is a singleton in its sample. This chain connects TRBV6-4 to TRBJ2-2; 11 bases are shared with TRBD2. Per germline, CDR1 MRHNA and CDR2 SNTAGT. Germline trimming cut 5 bases from V and 0 bases from J; bases unmatched to any gene: 2. This CDR3 is built from 16 residues. The CDR3 here is CASSRLAGSNTGELFF. For the CDR3, the DNA is TGTGCCAGCAGTCGACTAGCGGGATCGAACACCGGGGAGCTGTTTTTT.

The gene calls are TRBV11-2 and TRBJ2-2; D not resolved. The length of the CDR3 is 15 residues. V was clipped by 1 base and J by 0 bases, with 6 bases between them. Per the germline V gene, CDR1 is SGHAT and CDR2 is FQNNGV. The CDR3 DNA follows: TGTGCCAGCAGCTTAGGCCTAGCGAACACCGGGGAGCTGTTTTTT. It encodes CASSLGLANTGELFF.

The rearrangement uses TRBV9 and TRBJ1-2; 7 positions agree with TRBD1. Germline V lookup: CDR1 SGDLS, CDR2 YYNGEE. This CDR3 spans 16 amino acids. The trim removed 4 bases at V and 4 bases at J, leaving 13 bases unmatched. The CDR3 DNA reads as TGTGCCAGCAGCCCCCAAGGGGGACAGAAAATCTATGGCTACACCTTC. Protein sequence: CASSPQGGQKIYGYTF.

This clone was detected only once. The V call is TRBV6-1, the J call TRBJ2-1, with 9 nucleotides matching TRBD2. This CDR3 has 11 amino acids. V dropped 4 bases and J dropped 15; count of bases not matched to a gene: 4. Germline CDR1 and CDR2: MNHNS and SASEGT. CDR3 coding DNA: TGTGCCAGCAGTGTAGCGGGAGATCGGTTCTTC. This encodes CASSVAGDRFF.

The J gene is TRBJ2-1, the V gene TRBV5-4; 9 bases match TRBD2. V was pared by 4 bases and J by 4 bases, with 9 bases of the junction left unmatched. Germline V gene data show CDR1 as SGHNT and CDR2 as YYREEE (reference sequence). The CDR3 is made up of 16 amino acids. CDR3 protein: CASSPGGLAGYNEQFF. DNA of the CDR3: TGTGCCAGCAGCCCTGGAGGCCTAGCGGGGTACAATGAGCAGTTCTTC.